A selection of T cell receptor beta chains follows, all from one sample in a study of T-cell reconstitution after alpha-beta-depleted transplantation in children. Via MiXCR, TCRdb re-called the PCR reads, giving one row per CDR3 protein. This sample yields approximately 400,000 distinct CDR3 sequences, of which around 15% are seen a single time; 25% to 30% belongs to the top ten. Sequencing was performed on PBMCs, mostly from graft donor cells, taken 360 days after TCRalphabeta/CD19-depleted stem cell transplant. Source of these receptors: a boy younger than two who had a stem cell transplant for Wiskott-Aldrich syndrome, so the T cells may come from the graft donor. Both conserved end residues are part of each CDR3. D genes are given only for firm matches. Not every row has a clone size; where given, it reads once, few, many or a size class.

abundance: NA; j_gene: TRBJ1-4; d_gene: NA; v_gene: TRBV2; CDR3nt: TGTGCCAGCAACCGCCGGGGGCGGGGTGAAAAACTGTTTTTT; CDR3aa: CASNRRGRGEKLFF
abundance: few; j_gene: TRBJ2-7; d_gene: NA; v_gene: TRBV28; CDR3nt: TGTGCCAGCAGTTTCACGGGGGGCCGGGGCGAGCAGTACTTC; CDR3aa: CASSFTGGRGEQYF
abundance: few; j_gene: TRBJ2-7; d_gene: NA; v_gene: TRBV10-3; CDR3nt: TGTGCCATCAGAGTGGCCCTCTCCGGCGGGAACGAGCAGTACTTC; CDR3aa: CAIRVALSGGNEQYF
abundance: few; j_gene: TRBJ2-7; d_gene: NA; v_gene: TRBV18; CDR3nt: TGTGCCAGCTCGACAGGCCTCATGAACTCCTACGAGCAGTACTTC; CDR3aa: CASSTGLMNSYEQYF
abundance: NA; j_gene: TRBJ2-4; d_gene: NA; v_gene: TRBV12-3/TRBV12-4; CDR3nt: TGTGCCAGCAGTTTAGGGGCCTGGGGGACCCTATCTTTTCTAGCCAAAAACATTCAGTACTTC; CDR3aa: CASSLGAWGTLSFLAKNIQYF
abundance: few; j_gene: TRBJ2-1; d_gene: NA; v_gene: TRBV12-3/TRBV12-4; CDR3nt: TGTGCCAGCAGTTTACTAGAGACCTCCTACAATGAGCAGTTCTTC; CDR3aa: CASSLLETSYNEQFF
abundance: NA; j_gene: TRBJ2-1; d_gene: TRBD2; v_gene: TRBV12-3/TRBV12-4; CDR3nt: TGTGCCAGCAGCCCCACCCGAAGCGGGAAGAGGATTGAGCAGTTCTTC; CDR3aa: CASSPTRSGKRIEQFF
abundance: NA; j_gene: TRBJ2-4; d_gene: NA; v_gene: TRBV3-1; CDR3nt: TGTGCCAGCAGCACAGGTAACATTCAGTACTTC; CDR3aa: CASSTGNIQYF
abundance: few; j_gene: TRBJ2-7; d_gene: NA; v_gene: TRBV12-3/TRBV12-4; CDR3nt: TGTGCCAGCAGTGCTATCGACAGGCCCTACGAGCAGTACTTC; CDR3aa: CASSAIDRPYEQYF
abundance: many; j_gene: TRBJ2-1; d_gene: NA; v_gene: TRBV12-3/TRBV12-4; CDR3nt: TGTGCCAGCAGTTTGGTAGTAGGGGAAAGGGAGCAGTTCTTC; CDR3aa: CASSLVVGEREQFF
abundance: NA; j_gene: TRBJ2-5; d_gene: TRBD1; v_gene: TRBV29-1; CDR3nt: TGCAGCGCAACACAGGGGGCAAAGACCCAGTACTTC; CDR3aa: CSATQGAKTQYF
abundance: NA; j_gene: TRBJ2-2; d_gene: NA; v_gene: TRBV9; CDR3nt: TGTGCCAGCAGCGTAGTATCGACTAGTTGGGAGCTGTTTTTT; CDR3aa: CASSVVSTSWELFF
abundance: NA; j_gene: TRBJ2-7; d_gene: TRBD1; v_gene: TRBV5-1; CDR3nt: TGCGCCAGCAGCTTGCGGACAGGCAGTGACTACGAGCAGTACTTC; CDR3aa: CASSLRTGSDYEQYF
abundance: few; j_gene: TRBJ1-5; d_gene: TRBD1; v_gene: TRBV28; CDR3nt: TGTGCCAGCAGTACCCTGGGACAGGCCAATCAGCCCCAGCATTTT; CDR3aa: CASSTLGQANQPQHF
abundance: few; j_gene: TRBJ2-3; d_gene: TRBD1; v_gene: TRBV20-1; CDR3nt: TGCAGTGCCAACAGGGGAGACGGGACAGATACGCAGTATTTT; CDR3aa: CSANRGDGTDTQYF
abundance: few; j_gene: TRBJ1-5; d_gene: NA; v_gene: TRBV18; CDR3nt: TGTGCCAGCTCACCACCTTATGGTCAGCCCCAGCATTTT; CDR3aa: CASSPPYGQPQHF
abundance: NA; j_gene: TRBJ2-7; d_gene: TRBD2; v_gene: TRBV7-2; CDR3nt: TGTGCCAGCAGCTTCCGGCTAGCGGACCCTCAAGGCGAGCAGTACTTC; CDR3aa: CASSFRLADPQGEQYF
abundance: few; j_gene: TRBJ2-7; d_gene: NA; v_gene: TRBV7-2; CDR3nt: TGTGCCAGCAGCTTAGTAGCGGCCGACTACGAGCAGTACTTC; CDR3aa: CASSLVAADYEQYF
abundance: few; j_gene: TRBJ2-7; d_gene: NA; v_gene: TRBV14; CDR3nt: TGTGCCAGCAGCCAAGGCCCCGGGACACCGTCCCCCTACGAGCAGTACTTC; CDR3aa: CASSQGPGTPSPYEQYF
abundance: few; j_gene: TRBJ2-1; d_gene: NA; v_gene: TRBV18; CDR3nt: TGTGCCAGCTCACTCAAAAGCGGTAATGAGCAGTTCTTC; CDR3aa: CASSLKSGNEQFF
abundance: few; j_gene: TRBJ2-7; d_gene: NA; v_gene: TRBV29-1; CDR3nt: TGCAGCGCCCGACAGAATCCTACCTACGAGCAGTACTTC; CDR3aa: CSARQNPTYEQYF
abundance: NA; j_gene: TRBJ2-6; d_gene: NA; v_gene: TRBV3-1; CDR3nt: TGTGCCAGCAGCCAAGGCAGGGCTGGGGCCAACGTCCTGACTTTC; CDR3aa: CASSQGRAGANVLTF
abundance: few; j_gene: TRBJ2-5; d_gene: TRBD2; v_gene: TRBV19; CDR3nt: TGTGCCAGTAGTAAGGGACTACAAGAGACCCAGTACTTC; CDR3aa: CASSKGLQETQYF
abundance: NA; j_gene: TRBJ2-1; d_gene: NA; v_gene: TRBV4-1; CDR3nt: TGCGCCAGCAGCCAAGAAAGGGCTTCCTACAATGAGCAGTTCTTC; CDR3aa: CASSQERASYNEQFF
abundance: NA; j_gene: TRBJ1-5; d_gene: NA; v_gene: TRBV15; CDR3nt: TGTGCCACCAGCAGAGATCCTACCGGTTCGCCCCAGCATTTT; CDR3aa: CATSRDPTGSPQHF
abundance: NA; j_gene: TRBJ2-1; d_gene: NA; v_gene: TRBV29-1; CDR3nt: TGCAGCGCTCGGACCCTGAGCTACAATGAGCAGTTCTTC; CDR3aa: CSARTLSYNEQFF
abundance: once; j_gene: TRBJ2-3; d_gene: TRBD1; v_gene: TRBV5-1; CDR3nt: TGCGCCAGCAGCTCCCCGACAGGGCCCACAGATACGCAGTATTTT; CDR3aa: CASSSPTGPTDTQYF
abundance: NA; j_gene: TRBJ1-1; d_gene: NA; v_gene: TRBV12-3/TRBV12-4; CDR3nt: TGTGCCAGCAGTCTACGAACTGGACGGTACGAGAACACTGAAGCTTTCTTT; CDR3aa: CASSLRTGRYENTEAFF
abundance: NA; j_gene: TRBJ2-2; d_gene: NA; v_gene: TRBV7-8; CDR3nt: TGTGCCAGCAGCTTAAAATCCTTTTGGACTTCGAACACCGGGGAGCTGTTTTTT; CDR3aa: CASSLKSFWTSNTGELFF
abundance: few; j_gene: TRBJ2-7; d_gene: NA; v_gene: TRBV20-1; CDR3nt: TGCAGTGCTAGTGTGGGAACCTACGAGCAGTACTTC; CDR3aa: CSASVGTYEQYF
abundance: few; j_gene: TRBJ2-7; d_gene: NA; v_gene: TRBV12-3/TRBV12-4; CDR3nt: TGTGCCAGCGCCATTCGAGAGGGATCCTACGAGCAGTACTTC; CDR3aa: CASAIREGSYEQYF
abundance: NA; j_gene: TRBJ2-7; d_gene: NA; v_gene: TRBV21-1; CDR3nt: TGTGCCAGCAGCAAAGTGGGGGGGACAGGGACCTACGAGCAGTACTTC; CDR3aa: CASSKVGGTGTYEQYF
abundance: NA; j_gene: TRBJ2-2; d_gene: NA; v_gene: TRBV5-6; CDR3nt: TGTGCCAGCATCCCCCACCGTAGTCTGCACACCGGGGAGCTGTTTTTT; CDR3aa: CASIPHRSLHTGELFF
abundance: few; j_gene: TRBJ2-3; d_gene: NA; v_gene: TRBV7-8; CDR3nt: TGTGCCAGCAGCTTAATCGGGACAAAATTAATAGATACGCAGTATTTT; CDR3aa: CASSLIGTKLIDTQYF
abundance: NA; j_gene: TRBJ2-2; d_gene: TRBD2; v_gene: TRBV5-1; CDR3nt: TGCGCCAGCAGCTCGGGAGCGGGGGCCTCATCCGGGGAGCTGTTTTTT; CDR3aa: CASSSGAGASSGELFF
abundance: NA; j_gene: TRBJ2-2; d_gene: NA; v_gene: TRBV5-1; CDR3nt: TGCGCCAGCAGCTGGGAGGGACAGGCCCCCGGGGAGCTGTTTTTT; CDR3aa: CASSWEGQAPGELFF
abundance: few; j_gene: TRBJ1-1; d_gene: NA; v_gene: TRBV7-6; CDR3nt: TGTGCCAGCAGCTGGGACACGAACACTGAAGCTTTCTTT; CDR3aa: CASSWDTNTEAFF
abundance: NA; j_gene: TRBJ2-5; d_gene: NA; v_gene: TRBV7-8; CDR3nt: TGTGCCAGCAGTAGAAGGAGGGTGGGCTGGGAGACCCAGTACTTC; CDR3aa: CASSRRRVGWETQYF
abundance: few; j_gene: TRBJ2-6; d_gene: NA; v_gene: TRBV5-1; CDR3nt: TGCGCCAGCAGCTTGCCTTCAGGGGCTTCCTCTGGGGCCAACGTCCTGACTTTC; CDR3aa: CASSLPSGASSGANVLTF
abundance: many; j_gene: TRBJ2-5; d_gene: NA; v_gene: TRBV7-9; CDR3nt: TGTGCCAGCGGGAAAAGGGAGACCCAGTACTTC; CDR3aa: CASGKRETQYF